This T cell receptor beta chain comes out of a study of graft-versus-host responses after intestinal transplantation. Produced via immunoSEQ multiplex PCR; TCRdb's table is partial and in-frame only. The repertoire holds about 110,000 clones, around 93% seen once, with 0.4% to 0.65% in the top ten. This CDR3 is built from 18 residues. The V gene end was trimmed by 3 bases and the J gene end by 1 base; junction bases not matched to a gene: 9. The germline CDR1 and CDR2 sequences are LNHDA and SQIVND (reference sequence). Worth noting for this clone: Its specificity is not known.

This specimen consisted of unstimulated CD8+ T cells sorted from spleen or lymph node cells, obtained before intestinal transplant. This clonotype was obtained from a human donor who received an intestinal transplant. This chain connects TRBV19 to TRBJ2-1, with 10 bases lining up with TRBD2. CDR3 region: CASSILSSGGRSYNEQFF. The CDR3 nucleotides read TGTGCCAGTAGTATTTTGTCTAGCGGGGGAAGATCCTACAATGAGCAGTTCTTC.